This entry features one T cell receptor beta chain sequence. The data originate from a study of CXCR3-negative and CXCR3-positive naive CD8 T cells. Study background: Cumulative TRB read yield was roughly 140 million, averaging about 1.5 +/- 0.3 million per library.

Libraries of TRB cDNA were made by 5' RACE and carried UMIs. After re-calling the 5' RACE reads, TCRdb lists one entry per CDR3 protein, DNA absent. In all, the sample yields 92,000 or so distinct CDR3 sequences. The CDR3 extends over 15 amino acids. Germline V gene lookup returns CDR1 SEHNR and CDR2 FQNEAQ (reference sequence). The receptor was isolated from a human donor in good health. Some clones in this sample may be carry-over from other donors' samples. The sequenced sample consisted of naive CXCR3- CD8+ T cells from blood. The subset: CD45RO-CCR7+CD27+CD95- naive CD8+ T cells lacking CXCR3 (TNR3-). The chain has TRBV7-9 and TRBJ2-1; checking the TCRdb D call of TRBD1 is not possible without DNA. This chain's CDR3 is CASSFIRGAYNEQLF.